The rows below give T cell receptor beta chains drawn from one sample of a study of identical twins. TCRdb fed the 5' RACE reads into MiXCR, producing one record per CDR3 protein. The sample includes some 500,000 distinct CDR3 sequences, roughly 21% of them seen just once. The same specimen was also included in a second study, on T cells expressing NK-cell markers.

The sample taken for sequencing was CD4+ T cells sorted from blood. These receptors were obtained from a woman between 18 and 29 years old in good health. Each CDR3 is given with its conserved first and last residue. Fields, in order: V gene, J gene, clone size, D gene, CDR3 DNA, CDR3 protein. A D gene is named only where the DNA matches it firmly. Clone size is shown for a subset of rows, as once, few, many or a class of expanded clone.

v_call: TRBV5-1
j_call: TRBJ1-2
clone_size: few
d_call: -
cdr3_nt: TGCGCCAGCAGCCTCGAACCGGGAGGCTACACCTTC
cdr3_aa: CASSLEPGGYTF

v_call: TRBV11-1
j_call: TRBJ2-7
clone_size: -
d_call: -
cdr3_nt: TGTGCCAGCAGTTCCCGAAAGGGGCTACCCTACGAGCAGTACTTC
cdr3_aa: CASSSRKGLPYEQYF

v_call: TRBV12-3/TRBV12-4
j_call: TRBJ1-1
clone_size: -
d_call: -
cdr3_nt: TGTGCCAGCAGTTTTCCACAGCTCAGGAAAGCTTTCTTT
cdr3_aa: CASSFPQLRKAFF

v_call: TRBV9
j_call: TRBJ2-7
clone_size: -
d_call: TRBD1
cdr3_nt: TGTGCCAGCAGCCCTCAACAGGGGTCCATAAGCTCCTACGAGCAGTACTTC
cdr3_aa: CASSPQQGSISSYEQYF

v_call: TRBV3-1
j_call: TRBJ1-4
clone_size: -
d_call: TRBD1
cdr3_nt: TGTGCCAGCAGCCAAGATTGGACAGGGTACGAAAAACTGTTTTTT
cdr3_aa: CASSQDWTGYEKLFF

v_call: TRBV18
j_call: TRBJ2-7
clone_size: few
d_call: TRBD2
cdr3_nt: TGTGCCAGCTCACCGTTTGCTAGCGGGACCTACGAGCAGTACTTC
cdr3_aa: CASSPFASGTYEQYF

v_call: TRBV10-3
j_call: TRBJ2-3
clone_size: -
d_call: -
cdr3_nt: TGTGCCACCACGGGGGGCGCGACAGATACGCAGTATTTT
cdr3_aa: CATTGGATDTQYF

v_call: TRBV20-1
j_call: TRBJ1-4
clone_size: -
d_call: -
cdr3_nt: TGCAGTGCTGGGCCTATGAATGAAAAACTGTTTTTT
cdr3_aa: CSAGPMNEKLFF

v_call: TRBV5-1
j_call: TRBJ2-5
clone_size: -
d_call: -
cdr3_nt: TGCGCCAGCAGTGGACAGAAAGAGACCCAGTACTTC
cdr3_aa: CASSGQKETQYF

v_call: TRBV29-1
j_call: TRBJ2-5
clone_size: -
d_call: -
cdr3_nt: TGCAGCGTTGACGTGGTACAAGCAGAGACCCAGTACTTC
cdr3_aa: CSVDVVQAETQYF

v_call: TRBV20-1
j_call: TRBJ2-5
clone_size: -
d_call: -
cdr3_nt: TGCAGTGCTGCCCCGGTTGAAGAGACCCAGTACTTC
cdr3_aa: CSAAPVEETQYF

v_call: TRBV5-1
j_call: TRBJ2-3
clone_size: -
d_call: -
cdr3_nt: TGCGCCAGCAGCTCTGGGGGGGCAGGAGATACGCAGTATTTT
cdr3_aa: CASSSGGAGDTQYF

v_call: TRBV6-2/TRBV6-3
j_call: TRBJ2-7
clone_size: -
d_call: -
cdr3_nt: TGTGCCAGCAGAACGACCAGTTTTGGGCAGTACTTC
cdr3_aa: CASRTTSFGQYF

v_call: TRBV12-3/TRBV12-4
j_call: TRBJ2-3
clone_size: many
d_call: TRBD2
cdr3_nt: TGTGCCAGCAGTTTGTTTCGGGAGGGGGCAGATACGCAGTATTTT
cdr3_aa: CASSLFREGADTQYF

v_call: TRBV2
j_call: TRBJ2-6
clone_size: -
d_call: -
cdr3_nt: TGTGCCAGCAGCCCCCGGGACATACGAAACGGACCCTCTGGGGCCAACGTCCTGACTTTC
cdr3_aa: CASSPRDIRNGPSGANVLTF

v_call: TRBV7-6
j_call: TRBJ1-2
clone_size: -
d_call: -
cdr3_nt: TGTGCCAGCAGCTTAGGCAGGGTTGGATATGGCTACACCTTC
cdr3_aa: CASSLGRVGYGYTF

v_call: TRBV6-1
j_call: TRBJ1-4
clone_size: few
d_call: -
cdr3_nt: TGTGCCAGCAGTGAACCCGGCAGTTACCATTTAGTGTTTTTT
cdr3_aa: CASSEPGSYHLVFF